This note documents a single TCR beta chain sequence. The sample is drawn from a study of blood T cell repertoires in COVID-19. Study-level background: Donors in the United States, Italy and Spain gave samples during acute or convalescent COVID-19. T cells, B-cell-depleted T cells, or PBMCs supplied cDNA or gDNA.

V was trimmed by 5 bases and J by 2 bases, leaving 10 bases between them. Germline loops: CDR1 MNHEY, CDR2 SMNVEV (reference sequence). The CDR3 runs to 13 residues. The repertoire was sequenced with immunoSEQ multiplex PCR; TCRdb's copy has only in-frame clones and lacks some. The table shows about 300,000 clones, with roughly 88% occurring only once. This chain links TRBV27 with TRBJ2-7; D gene unclear. Sequenced: peripheral blood. The clonotype originates from a young woman who had recovered from COVID-19. CDR3 DNA sequence: TGTGCCAGCAGTCTCGACACCCCCTACGAGCAGTACTTC. The encoded protein is CASSLDTPYEQYF.